This record concerns one T cell receptor beta chain sequence. These data belong to a study of blood T cell repertoires in COVID-19. As for the study in general: The United States, Italy and Spain were the sources of the acute and convalescent COVID-19 samples.

TCRdb keeps only in-frame clones here, not all; method: immunoSEQ multiplex PCR. This sample has roughly 32,000 clones, with about nine tenths found just once. The ends lost 9 bases at V and 2 bases at J; junction bases unmatched: 24. The CDR3 loop spans 19 amino acids. CDR1 and CDR2 (germline): MDHEN, SYDVKM. Sequenced: peripheral blood. The V gene is TRBV28, the J gene TRBJ2-5; the match to TRBD2 covers 7 bases. The clonotype originates from a human donor with active COVID-19. The donor label of this sample is uncertain. In DNA, the CDR3 is TGTGCCAGGCTCGGGGTACTATTAAGCGGGATTTTCGGGCAAGAGACCCAGTACTTC. Translated, it gives CARLGVLLSGIFGQETQYF.